The subject of this entry is one T cell receptor beta chain. Its matching antigen is unknown. The data stem from a study of cytomegalovirus exposure and HLA in healthy donors. The wider study: Early released data comprised around 80 million unique TCRs from HLA-typed donors.

PCR amplification relied on 60 Vbeta primers (plus 13 Jbeta primers). Assay used: immunoSEQ multiplex PCR; TCRdb lists only in-frame clones, some missing. In the table there are about 170,000 clones, about three quarters of which are singletons. The CDR3 is 16 amino acids. V shed 1 base, J shed 2 bases, and the junction held 6 bases outside the gene matches. Germline V lookup: CDR1 MDHEN, CDR2 SYDVKM. Study-level findings and limits: It was 150 to 200 TCR beta chains that were listed as cytomegalovirus-associated.

The sequence was obtained from a man in his forties in good health and CMV-seropositive. Material for sequencing was PBMCs. The chain is built from TRBV28 and TRBJ2-5; 8 bases align to TRBD1. CDR3 protein: CASSLSQGARQETQYF. The CDR3 bases are TGTGCCAGCAGTTTATCGCAGGGGGCGCGACAAGAGACCCAGTACTTC.